These T cell receptor beta chains were read from a single sample in a study of shared clonotypes between healthy human individuals. The method was immunoSEQ multiplex PCR; TCRdb's version includes in-frame clones alone and lacks a portion of them. The data hold 2,500,000 or so clones, with approximately 94% observed a single time. Sample: naive CD4+ T cells sorted from blood. These receptors originate from a man between 18 and 29 years old in good health. Both conserved end residues are part of each CDR3. The D gene is left open where the match is weak. The listing skips clone size in some rows; elsewhere it reads once, few, many or a size class.

TRBV19	.	few	TRBJ1-1	TGTGCCAGTAGAACACAGCAGTTGCACACTGAAGCTTTCTTT	CASRTQQLHTEAFF
TRBV5-1	.	.	TRBJ2-3	TGCGCCAGCAGCTTGGGGGGGTACTACACAGATACGCAGTATTTT	CASSLGGYYTDTQYF
TRBV25-1	.	once	TRBJ2-3	TGTGCCAGCAGTGAAGGCGGGATTAAGGATACGCAGTATTTT	CASSEGGIKDTQYF
TRBV6-1	.	.	TRBJ2-7	TGTGCCAGCAGTGGCTTCTGGGGGACAACCTACGAGCAGTACTTC	CASSGFWGTTYEQYF
TRBV7-2	TRBD2	.	TRBJ2-7	TGTGCCAGCAGCTTAGTAGCGGGAGAATCCCACGAGCAGTACTTC	CASSLVAGESHEQYF
TRBV30	TRBD2	once	TRBJ2-7	TGTGCCCTCAAAGGGGCTAGCGGGAAGAACGAGCAGTACTTC	CALKGASGKNEQYF
TRBV9	.	.	TRBJ1-2	TGTGCCAGCAGCGTAGAGGCCAGGGAGGTCCGCGGCTACACCTTC	CASSVEAREVRGYTF
TRBV25-1	.	.	TRBJ2-6	TGTGCCAGCAGTTCGGTATCTGGGGCCAACGTCCTGACTTTC	CASSSVSGANVLTF
TRBV2	.	.	TRBJ1-2	TGTGCCACAGAGCCCGGGTTGTCCAACTATGGCTACACCTTC	CATEPGLSNYGYTF
TRBV5-1	.	.	TRBJ2-5	TGCGCCAGCAGCTTGGGGGGACCCTACGGGGAGACCCAGTACTTC	CASSLGGPYGETQYF
TRBV7-9	.	.	TRBJ1-1	TGTGCCAGCAGCTTAAACAGCATGAACACTGAAGCTTTCTTT	CASSLNSMNTEAFF
TRBV25-1	.	.	TRBJ1-2	TGTGCCAGCAGTGAATATACAGGGATCTATGGCTACACCTTC	CASSEYTGIYGYTF
TRBV20-1	.	.	TRBJ2-3	TGCAGTGCTAGGGGAGATACGCAGTATTTT	CSARGDTQYF
TRBV30	.	.	TRBJ2-7	TGTGCCTGGGGCTCAGGTCCCTACGAGCAGTACTTC	CAWGSGPYEQYF
TRBV11-2	TRBD2	.	TRBJ2-2	TGTGCCAGCAGGAGAGGACTAGCGGGGGTTATCGGGGAGCTGTTTTTT	CASRRGLAGVIGELFF
TRBV11-2	.	.	TRBJ2-5	TGTGCCAGCGCCCGGGGGACGGGGATCCAAGAGACCCAGTACTTC	CASARGTGIQETQYF
TRBV2	.	.	TRBJ2-7	TGTGCCAGCATTGGCAGCGCAGGTCCCTACGAGCAGTACTTC	CASIGSAGPYEQYF
TRBV30	.	few	TRBJ1-5	TGTGCCTGGAGTGTCCAGAGGGGTCAGCCCCAGCATTTT	CAWSVQRGQPQHF
TRBV29-1	.	.	TRBJ1-2	TGCAGCGTTGAATCCCAGAATGGCTACACCTTC	CSVESQNGYTF
TRBV7-2	TRBD1	.	TRBJ2-1	TGTGCCAGCAGCTTAGGAGTGGACAGGACGCAGTTCTTC	CASSLGVDRTQFF
TRBV4-3	.	.	TRBJ2-4	TGCGCCAGCAGCCAAGAGGGGTCTTTAGCCAAAAACATTCAGTACTTC	CASSQEGSLAKNIQYF
TRBV10-3	.	.	TRBJ2-5	TGTGCCATCAGTGAGTCTGGCGGGGAGACCCAGTACTTC	CAISESGGETQYF
TRBV4-3	TRBD1	.	TRBJ1-1	TGCGCCAGCAGCCAGGGGGTGACAGGGGTAAGGACTGAAGCTTTCTTT	CASSQGVTGVRTEAFF